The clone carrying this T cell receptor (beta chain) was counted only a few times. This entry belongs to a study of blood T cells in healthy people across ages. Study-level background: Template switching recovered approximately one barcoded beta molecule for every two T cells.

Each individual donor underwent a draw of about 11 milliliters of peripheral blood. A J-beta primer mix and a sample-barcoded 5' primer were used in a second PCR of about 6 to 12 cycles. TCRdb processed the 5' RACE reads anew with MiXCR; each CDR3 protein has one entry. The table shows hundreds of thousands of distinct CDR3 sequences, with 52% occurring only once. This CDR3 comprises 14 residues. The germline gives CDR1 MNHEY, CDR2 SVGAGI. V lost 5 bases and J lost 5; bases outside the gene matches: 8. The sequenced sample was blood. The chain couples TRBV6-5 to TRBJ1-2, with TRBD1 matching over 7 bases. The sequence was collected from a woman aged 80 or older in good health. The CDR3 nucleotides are TGTGCCAGCAGTGACAGGGCCCTCGAATATGGCTACACCTTC. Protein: CASSDRALEYGYTF.